Below, one T cell receptor (beta chain) is given with its context. Its target is unknown. This sample is drawn from a study of cytomegalovirus exposure and HLA in healthy donors. Study results and caveats: A previous analysis found most TCR beta V segments productive roughly 87% or roughly 30% of the time.

PCR employed 60 Vbeta and 13 Jbeta primers. In the study's own analysis: Unique TCR beta chains totaled roughly 79 million in a later count, with roughly 11 million of them shared. Sequencing used immunoSEQ multiplex PCR; TCRdb keeps in-frame clones, though not all of them. The V and J calls and clone size were taken over from that table, and D and trimming were inferred from the DNA. This sample has about 72,000 clones; 78% occur once, and the top ten carry under 4%. J was trimmed by 8 bases and V by 4 bases; bases with no gene match: 9. CDR3 length: 14 amino acids. The germline V gene encodes CDR1 SGHRS and CDR2 YFSETQ.

This TCR was sampled from a man in his forties or fifties in good health and CMV-seronegative. Sequences were obtained from PBMCs. The chain joins TRBV5-1 to TRBJ1-2; 9 nucleotides align to TRBD1. CDR3 loop: CASSLGQGFGGYTF. Here the CDR3 DNA reads TGCGCCAGCAGCCTCGGACAGGGGTTCGGAGGCTACACCTTC.